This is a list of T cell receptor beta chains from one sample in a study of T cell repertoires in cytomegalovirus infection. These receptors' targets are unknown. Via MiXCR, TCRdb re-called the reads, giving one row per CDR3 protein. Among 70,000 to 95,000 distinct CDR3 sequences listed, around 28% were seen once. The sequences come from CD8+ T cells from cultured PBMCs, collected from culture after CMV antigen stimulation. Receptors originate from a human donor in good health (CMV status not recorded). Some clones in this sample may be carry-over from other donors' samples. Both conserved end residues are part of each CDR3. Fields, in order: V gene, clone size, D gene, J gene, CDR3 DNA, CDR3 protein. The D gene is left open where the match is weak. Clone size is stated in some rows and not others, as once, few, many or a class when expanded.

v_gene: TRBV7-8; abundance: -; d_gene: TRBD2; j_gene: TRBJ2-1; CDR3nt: TGTGCCAGCAGCTTTTGGACTAGCGGGGGGGCCTTCAATGTGCAGTTCTTC; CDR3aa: CASSFWTSGGAFNVQFF
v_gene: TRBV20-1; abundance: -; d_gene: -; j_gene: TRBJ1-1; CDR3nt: TGCAGTGCTAGAGGGGACTGGAGGGTTCTAGTGGCGAACACTGAAGCTTTCTTT; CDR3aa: CSARGDWRVLVANTEAFF
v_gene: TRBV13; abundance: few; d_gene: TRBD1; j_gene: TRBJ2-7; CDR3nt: TGTGCCAGCAGCTTAACTGGGACAGGCTCCTACGAGCAGTACTTC; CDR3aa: CASSLTGTGSYEQYF
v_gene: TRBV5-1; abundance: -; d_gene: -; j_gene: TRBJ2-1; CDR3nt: TGCGCCAGCAGCAACAGGGAATCGGGAACCTACAATGAGCAGTTCTTC; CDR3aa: CASSNRESGTYNEQFF
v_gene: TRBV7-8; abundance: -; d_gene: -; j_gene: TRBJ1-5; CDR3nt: TGTGCCAGCTTGGAAGGGGTCATCGGGCCCCAGCATTTT; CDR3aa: CASLEGVIGPQHF
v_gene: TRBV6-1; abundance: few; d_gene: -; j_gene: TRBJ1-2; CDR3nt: TGTGCCAGCAGGCCTCCGGGGGGGGCCGTTGGCTACACCTTC; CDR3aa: CASRPPGGAVGYTF
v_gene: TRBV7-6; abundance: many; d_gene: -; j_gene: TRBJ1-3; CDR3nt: TGTGCCAGCAGCTTGCTGTTGGAGGCTGACTCTGGAAACACCATATATTTT; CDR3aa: CASSLLLEADSGNTIYF
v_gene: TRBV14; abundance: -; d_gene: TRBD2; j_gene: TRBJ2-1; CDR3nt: TGTGCCAGCAGCCGACCACTAGCGGGGGGACGCAATGAGCAGTTCTTC; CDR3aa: CASSRPLAGGRNEQFF
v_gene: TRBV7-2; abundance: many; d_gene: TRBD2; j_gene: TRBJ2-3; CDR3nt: TGTGCCAGCAGCTCCCAACTAGCGATAGCGACAGATACGCAGTATTTT; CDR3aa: CASSSQLAIATDTQYF
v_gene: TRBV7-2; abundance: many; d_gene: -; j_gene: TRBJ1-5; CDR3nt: TGTGCCAGCAGCTTAGGGGGCGTACAGCCCCAGCATTTT; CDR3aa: CASSLGGVQPQHF
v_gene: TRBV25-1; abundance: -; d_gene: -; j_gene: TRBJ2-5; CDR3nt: TGTGCCAGCATAGAGGGTCCACTCGGGACCCAGTACTTC; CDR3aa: CASIEGPLGTQYF
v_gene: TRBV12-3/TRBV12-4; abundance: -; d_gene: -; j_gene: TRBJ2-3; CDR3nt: TGTGCCAGCAGTTTAGGGCGGGGCACTAGCACAGATACGCAGTATTTT; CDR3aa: CASSLGRGTSTDTQYF
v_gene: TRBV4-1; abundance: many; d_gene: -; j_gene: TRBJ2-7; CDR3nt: TGCGCCAGCAGTCTTGGTCGCGGGGACTACGAGCAGTACTTC; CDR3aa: CASSLGRGDYEQYF
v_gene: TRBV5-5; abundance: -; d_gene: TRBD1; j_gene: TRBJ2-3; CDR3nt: TGTGCCAGCAGCGTTGGACAGGGAGAAGATACGCAGTATTTT; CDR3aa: CASSVGQGEDTQYF
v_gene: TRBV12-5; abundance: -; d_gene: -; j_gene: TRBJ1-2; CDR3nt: TGTGCTAGTGGAGACCGTTACTATGGCTACACCTTC; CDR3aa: CASGDRYYGYTF
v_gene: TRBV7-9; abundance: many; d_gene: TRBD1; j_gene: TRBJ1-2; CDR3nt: TGTGCCAGCACCCAGGCAGGGGGAGCGCGCGGAGATGGCTACACCTTC; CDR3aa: CASTQAGGARGDGYTF
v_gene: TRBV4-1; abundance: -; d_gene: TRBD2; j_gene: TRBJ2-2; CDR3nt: TGCGCCAGCAGCCACACTACTAGCGGGGAGAGCACCGGGGAGCTGTTTTTT; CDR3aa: CASSHTTSGESTGELFF
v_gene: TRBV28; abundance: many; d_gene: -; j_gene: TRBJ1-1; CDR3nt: TGTGCCAGCAGTTTGGGACATGGGGGACTATTGAACACTGAAGCTTTCTTT; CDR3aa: CASSLGHGGLLNTEAFF
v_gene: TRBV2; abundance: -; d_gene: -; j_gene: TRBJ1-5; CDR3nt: TGTGCCAGCACCTCAGGGTCAATCAGGCCCCAGCATTTT; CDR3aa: CASTSGSIRPQHF
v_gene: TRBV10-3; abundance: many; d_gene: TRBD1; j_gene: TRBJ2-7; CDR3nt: TGTGCCATCAGTGAGCCGGGACAGGGGGCCTACGAGCAGTACTTC; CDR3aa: CAISEPGQGAYEQYF
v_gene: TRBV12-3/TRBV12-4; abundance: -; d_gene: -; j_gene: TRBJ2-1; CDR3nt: TGTGCCAGCAGTTCTGGGACTCTAAGCTCCTACAATGAGCAGTTCTTC; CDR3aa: CASSSGTLSSYNEQFF
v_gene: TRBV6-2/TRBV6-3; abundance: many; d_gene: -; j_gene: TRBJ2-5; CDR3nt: TGTGCCAGCAGTTTTACCGGGGAGGAGGAAGTGGAGACCCAGTACTTC; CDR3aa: CASSFTGEEEVETQYF
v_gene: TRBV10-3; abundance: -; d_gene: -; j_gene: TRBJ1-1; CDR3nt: TGTGCCATCGGGAGTGGAGGAGGCACTGAAGCTTTCTTT; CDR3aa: CAIGSGGGTEAFF
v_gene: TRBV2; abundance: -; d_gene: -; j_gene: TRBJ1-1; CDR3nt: TGTGCCACCTCTCCAGAAGAATACACTGAAGCTTTCTTT; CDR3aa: CATSPEEYTEAFF
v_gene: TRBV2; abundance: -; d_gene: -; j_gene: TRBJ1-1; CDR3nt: TGTGCCAGCAGTGAAGGACGCAGGGTAGGTCACACTGAAGCTTTCTTT; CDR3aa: CASSEGRRVGHTEAFF
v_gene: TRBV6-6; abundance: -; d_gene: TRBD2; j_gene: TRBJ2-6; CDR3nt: TGTGCCAGCAGTTCGGGGGGGGCTGGGGCCAACGTCCTGACTTTC; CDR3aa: CASSSGGAGANVLTF
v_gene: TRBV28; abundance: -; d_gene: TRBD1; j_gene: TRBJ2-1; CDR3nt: TGTGCCAGCAGTTTCCCGACAGGGGGCATGAGTAATGAGCAGTTCTTC; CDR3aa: CASSFPTGGMSNEQFF
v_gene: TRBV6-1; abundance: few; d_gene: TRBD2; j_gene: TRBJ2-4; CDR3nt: TGTGCCAGCAGTGAAGCCCCCGGGGGGGGCCACATTCAGTACTTC; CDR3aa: CASSEAPGGGHIQYF
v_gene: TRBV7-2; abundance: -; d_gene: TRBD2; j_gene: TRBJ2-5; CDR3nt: TGTGCCAGCAGCTCCCTACTACTAGCGGGGGGTGGGTGGGAGACCCAGTACTTC; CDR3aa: CASSSLLLAGGGWETQYF
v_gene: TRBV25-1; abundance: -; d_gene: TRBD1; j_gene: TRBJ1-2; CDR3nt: TGTGCCAGCAGTGAGCCGGGGACAGGGTATGGCTACACCTTC; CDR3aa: CASSEPGTGYGYTF
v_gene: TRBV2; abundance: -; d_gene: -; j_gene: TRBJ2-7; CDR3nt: TGTGCCAGCAGTGAAGAACCAGGGGCACTCTACGAGCAGTACTTC; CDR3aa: CASSEEPGALYEQYF
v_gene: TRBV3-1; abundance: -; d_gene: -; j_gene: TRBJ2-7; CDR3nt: TGTGCCAGCAGCCAATCCTCGGACTTTGCCTACGAGCAGTACTTC; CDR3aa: CASSQSSDFAYEQYF
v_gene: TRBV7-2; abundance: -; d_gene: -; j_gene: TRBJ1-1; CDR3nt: TGTGCCAGCAGCTTGGGGGCTTTCACTGAAGCTTTCTTT; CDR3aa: CASSLGAFTEAFF
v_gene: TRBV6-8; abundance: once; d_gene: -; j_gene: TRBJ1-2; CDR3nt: TGTGCCAGCAGACCCCCGGGACCCCTCTATGGCTACACCTTC; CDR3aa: CASRPPGPLYGYTF
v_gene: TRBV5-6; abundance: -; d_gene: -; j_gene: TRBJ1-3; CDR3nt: TGTGCCAGCAGCTTGGAACGTCAGGGGCTACGCTTGGATGGAAACACCATATATTTT; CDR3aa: CASSLERQGLRLDGNTIYF
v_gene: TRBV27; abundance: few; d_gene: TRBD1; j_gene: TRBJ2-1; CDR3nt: TGTGCCAGCGCGGGACAGGGTTCCTACAATGAGCAGTTCTTC; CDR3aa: CASAGQGSYNEQFF
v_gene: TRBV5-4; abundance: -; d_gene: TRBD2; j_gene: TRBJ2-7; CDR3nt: TGTGCCAGCAGCTACTCGAGTAGCGGGGGAAGGAGCTCCTACGAGCAGTACTTC; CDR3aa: CASSYSSSGGRSSYEQYF
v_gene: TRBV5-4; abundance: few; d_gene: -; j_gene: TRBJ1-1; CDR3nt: TGTGCCAGCAGCTTGGGTCTGTACACTGAAGCTTTCTTT; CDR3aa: CASSLGLYTEAFF
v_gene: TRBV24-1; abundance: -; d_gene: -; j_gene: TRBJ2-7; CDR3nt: TGTGCCACCACGTCAGGGGAATTCCCCTACGAGCAGTACTTC; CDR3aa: CATTSGEFPYEQYF
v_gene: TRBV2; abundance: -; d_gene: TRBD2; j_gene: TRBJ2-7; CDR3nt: TGTGCCAGCAGGAGCGGGGACTCCTACGAGCAGTACTTC; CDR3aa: CASRSGDSYEQYF
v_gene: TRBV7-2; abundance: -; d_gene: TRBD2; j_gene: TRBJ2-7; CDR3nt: TGTGCCAGCAGTGGGGGGGGGATTGGCGAGCAGTACTTC; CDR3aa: CASSGGGIGEQYF
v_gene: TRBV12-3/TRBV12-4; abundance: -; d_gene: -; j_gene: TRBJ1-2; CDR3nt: TGTGCCAGCACCCTCGGGGATGCCAATGGCTACACCTTC; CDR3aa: CASTLGDANGYTF
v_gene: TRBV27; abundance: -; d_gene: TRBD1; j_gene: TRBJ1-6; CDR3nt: TGTGCCAGCAGCCTAGACAGGGGGTCGTCACCCCTCCACTTT; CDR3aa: CASSLDRGSSPLHF
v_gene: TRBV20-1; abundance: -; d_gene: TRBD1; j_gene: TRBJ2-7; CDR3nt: TGCAGTGCTAGCCTACAGGGGGTCGGCTACGAGCAGTACTTC; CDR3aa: CSASLQGVGYEQYF
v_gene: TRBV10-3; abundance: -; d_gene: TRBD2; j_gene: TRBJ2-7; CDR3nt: TGTGCCATCAGTGAGCGTATCAGCGGGGGGAACTACGAGCAGTACTTC; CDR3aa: CAISERISGGNYEQYF
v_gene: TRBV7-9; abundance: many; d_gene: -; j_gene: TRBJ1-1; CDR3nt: TGTGCCAGCAGACTCGGGACAACTGAAGCTTTCTTT; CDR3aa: CASRLGTTEAFF
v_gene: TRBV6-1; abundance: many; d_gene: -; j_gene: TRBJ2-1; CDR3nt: TGTGCCAGCACCCAACTCGCCCTAGGCAATGAGCAGTTCTTC; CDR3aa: CASTQLALGNEQFF